This T cell receptor (beta chain) stems from a study of T-cell memory formation after mild COVID-19. Details on this clonotype: What it recognizes is unknown.

The CDR3 loop spans 14 amino acids. With 2 bases removed from V and 5 bases from J, the gap between germline ends came to 10 bases. Germline CDR1 MGHRA, CDR2 YSYEKL. Notes on the study in general: Among clones peaking at day 37 in the second wave, SARS-CoV-2 specificity remained unconfirmed.

TCRdb itself ran the 5' RACE reads through MiXCR, one entry per CDR3 protein. Of about 100,000 distinct CDR3 sequences in the sample, over 8.5% were seen once. The sample consisted of PBMCs or a T cell subset sorted from them (not recorded which). The sequence came from a man younger than 35 who had mild COVID-19 (a few samples of this study predate the infection). Cell type and time point are not known. The rearrangement joins TRBV4-1 to TRBJ2-4, with D unclear. The DNA for the CDR3 is TGCGCCAGCAGCCAAATTGGGGTGGAAAACATTCAGTACTTC. Protein product: CASSQIGVENIQYF.